This T cell receptor (beta chain) came from a study of T cell responses to AZD1222 COVID-19 vaccine. The table came from immunoSEQ multiplex PCR; TCRdb's copy has only in-frame clones and leaves some out. The repertoire holds some 130,000 clones, roughly 92% seen once, with 0.9% to 1.3% in the top ten. J was trimmed by 7 bases and V by 3 bases; bases with no gene match: 18. Germline CDR1 reads SGHDT; CDR2 reads YYEEEE. This CDR3 is 17 amino acids long. The clonotype originates from an adult who received the AZD1222 COVID-19 vaccine. The material sequenced was peripheral blood, taken 28 days after the second AZD1222 dose. The rearrangement links TRBV5-6 to TRBJ1-2; 7 bases are a match to TRBD1. The CDR3 DNA reads TGTGCCAGCAGCTCGTCCCGCACAGGGGAAGCAATCGGTGGCTACACCTTC. This codes for CASSSSRTGEAIGGYTF.